This T cell receptor (beta chain) was sequenced during a study of cytomegalovirus exposure and HLA in healthy donors. Donors came from a validation cohort of over a hundred subjects, distinct from the first 666-subject cohort. TCRdb keeps only in-frame clones here, not all; method: immunoSEQ multiplex PCR. There are fewer than 200,000 clones in the sample; 85% to 90% occur only once, and about 9.4% lies in the top ten. The germline gives CDR1 SQVTM, CDR2 ANQGSEA. This CDR3 spans 13 amino acids. The V end lost 3 bases, the J end lost 0 bases, and 8 bases lay between the germline ends. This receptor was taken from a woman aged 18-35 years in good health and CMV-seropositive. The sequenced sample was PBMCs. The chain couples TRBV29-1 to TRBJ1-1; no firm D call. The CDR3 here is CSVDARMNTEAFF. The CDR3 coding sequence is TGCAGCGTTGATGCCAGGATGAACACTGAAGCTTTCTTT. Variable domain in full (rest from reference TRBV29-1 and TRBJ1-1): SAVISQKPSRDICQRGTSLTIQCQVDSQVTMMFWYRQQPGQSLTLIATANQGSEATYESGFVIDKFPISRPNLTFSTLTVSNMSPEDSSIYLCSVDARMNTEAFFGQGTRLTVV.